This TCR beta chain appears in the sequencing data of a study of patients and donors after allogeneic stem cell transplantation. Trimming removed 5 bases from V and 7 bases from J; junction bases left unmatched: 8. There are 14 residues in the CDR3. The sample holds a few counts of this clonotype. TCRdb reprocessed the RT-PCR reads with MiXCR, giving one entry per CDR3 protein. Among about a million distinct CDR3 sequences, approximately 18% were seen once, and the ten largest hold 5.5% to 6.5%. The sample comprised blood, either unsorted or a sorted T cell fraction (not recorded which). This rearrangement joins TRBV12-3 or TRBV12-4 to TRBJ2-3; 8 nucleotides match TRBD2. This TCR came from a human donor who was either an allogeneic HSCT recipient or a stem cell or donor lymphocyte infusion donor (not recorded which). It is not recorded whose cells these are; they may come from a transplant donor. CDR3 bases: TGTGCCAGCAGTCCGCTAGCGGGTAGTTATACGCAGTATTTT. Amino acids: CASSPLAGSYTQYF.